These T cell receptor beta chains were read from a single sample in a study of PD-1 blockade in classical Hodgkin lymphoma. Assay: immunoSEQ multiplex PCR; the TCRdb copy retains only in-frame clones and omits some. The sample records approximately 29,000 clones, around 79% being singletons. The specimen was CD4+ T cells from blood, collected before the fourth cycle of nivolumab. The source is a human donor with classical Hodgkin lymphoma. CDR3s include the opening cysteine and the closing phenylalanine or tryptophan. The D gene is left open where the match is weak. Some rows have no size entry. The others give once, few or many, or a class for an expanded clone.

CDR3 length | J gene | clone size | V gene | D gene | CDR3 DNA | CDR3 protein
15 | TRBJ2-2 | - | TRBV25-1 | - | TGTGCCAGCAGTGCCAGGGTGATATCAGCCGGGGAGCTGTTTTTT | CASSARVISAGELFF
14 | TRBJ2-7 | - | TRBV7-8 | - | TGTGCCAGCAGCCCGGGTGTGGCGCCGGGCGAGCAGTACTTC | CASSPGVAPGEQYF
13 | TRBJ1-2 | once | TRBV11-1 | - | TGTGCCAGCAGCTTGACAGGAGACTATGGCTACACCTTC | CASSLTGDYGYTF
15 | TRBJ1-4 | - | TRBV5-1 | - | TGCGCCAGCAGCCCCGATACAGGGCTTAATGAAAAACTGTTTTTT | CASSPDTGLNEKLFF
16 | TRBJ2-5 | - | TRBV5-1 | - | TGCGCCAGCAGCTTGGGGGTACAGGGTATGGGAGAGACCCAGTACTTC | CASSLGVQGMGETQYF
12 | TRBJ2-7 | - | TRBV28 | TRBD1 | TGTGCCAGCCAGGGACAGTCGTACGAGCAGTACTTC | CASQGQSYEQYF
15 | TRBJ2-5 | - | TRBV7-9 | - | TGTGCCAGCAGCTTAATGTTCGGGCAGCAAGAGACCCAGTACTTC | CASSLMFGQQETQYF
22 | TRBJ2-7 | - | TRBV27 | - | TGTGCCAGCAGTTTAAGCCCGAGGCTTTCAGGTGTAGGGGGGACTACCACCTACGAGCAGTACTTC | CASSLSPRLSGVGGTTTYEQYF
12 | TRBJ2-7 | few | TRBV6-1 | - | TGTGCCAGCAGTGAAAGTGCCTACGAGCAGTACTTC | CASSESAYEQYF
15 | TRBJ2-4 | - | TRBV13 | TRBD1 | TGTGCCAGCAGCAGGACAGGACTAGCCAAAAACATTCAGTACTTC | CASSRTGLAKNIQYF
17 | TRBJ2-1 | - | TRBV15 | - | TGTGCCACCAGCAGACCCCAAGCGAGGCGCTCCTACAATGAGCAGTTCTTC | CATSRPQARRSYNEQFF
14 | TRBJ2-3 | - | TRBV6-5 | TRBD1 | TGTGCCAGCACCATGGACAGGCACACAGATACGCAGTATTTT | CASTMDRHTDTQYF
15 | TRBJ2-1 | few | TRBV18 | TRBD1 | TGTGCCAGCTCGCCCCGGGACAGGGGTTACAATGAGCAGTTCTTC | CASSPRDRGYNEQFF
16 | TRBJ1-5 | once | TRBV5-6 | TRBD1 | TGTGCCAGCAGCTTGGGGACAGGGAGGAAGAATCAGCCCCAGCATTTT | CASSLGTGRKNQPQHF
17 | TRBJ1-2 | - | TRBV7-9 | - | TGTGCCAGCAGCTTAGCGGGGGCAACGGCCCTTAACTATGGCTACACCTTC | CASSLAGATALNYGYTF
14 | TRBJ1-1 | - | TRBV5-4 | - | TGTGCCAGCAGCACGCGGACGGCAAACACTGAAGCTTTCTTT | CASSTRTANTEAFF
12 | TRBJ1-2 | - | TRBV7-9 | - | TGTGCCAGCAGTCCTTGGGTCCGTGGCTACACCTTC | CASSPWVRGYTF
15 | TRBJ2-5 | - | TRBV7-3 | TRBD2 | TGTGCCAGCAGCTTATCGGGACTAGCAGGAGAGACCCAGTACTTC | CASSLSGLAGETQYF
13 | TRBJ1-6 | - | TRBV2 | - | TGTGCCAGCACGACCAGGGGCAATTCACCCCTCCACTTT | CASTTRGNSPLHF
15 | TRBJ2-1 | - | TRBV6-5 | - | TGTGCCAGCAGTTACCAGCAACCAATCTACAATGAGCAGTTCTTC | CASSYQQPIYNEQFF
15 | TRBJ2-7 | - | TRBV28 | TRBD2 | TGTGCCAGCAGTCCCCTAGCGGGAGGGATGGTCGTGCAGTACTTC | CASSPLAGGMVVQYF
16 | TRBJ2-3 | - | TRBV25-1 | TRBD2 | TGTGCCAGCAGTGATTCCCTCTCCGGGGGGGCAGATACGCAGTATTTT | CASSDSLSGGADTQYF
15 | TRBJ1-5 | - | TRBV18 | TRBD1 | TGTGCCAGCTCACCAGGGACAGGGTTGAATCAGCCCCAGCATTTT | CASSPGTGLNQPQHF
15 | TRBJ2-7 | - | TRBV19 | TRBD1 | TGTGCCAGTGCATCATCCGGGACAGGCACCTACGAGCAGTACTTC | CASASSGTGTYEQYF
12 | TRBJ1-2 | - | TRBV6-5 | - | TGTGCCAGCAGGATAGACAGCGGCGGCTACACCTTC | CASRIDSGGYTF
13 | TRBJ2-5 | - | TRBV11-3 | TRBD1 | TGTGCCAGCAGCTTCACAGGGGTGGAGACCCAGTACTTC | CASSFTGVETQYF
17 | TRBJ2-5 | - | TRBV12-5 | - | TGTGCTAGTGGTTTGTATCTGGGGGGTACGGGTTCAGAGACCCAGTACTTC | CASGLYLGGTGSETQYF
14 | TRBJ2-3 | - | TRBV6-5 | - | TGTGCCAGCAGTTACGGGGACGGGACAGATACGCAGTATTTT | CASSYGDGTDTQYF
15 | TRBJ2-3 | - | TRBV19 | - | TGTGCCAGTAGTATAGATCTGGAGGGACGGGATACGCAGTATTTT | CASSIDLEGRDTQYF
15 | TRBJ2-1 | - | TRBV2 | - | TGTGCCAGCAGTGAAGCATGGGGCGTCGACAATGAGCAGTTCTTC | CASSEAWGVDNEQFF
19 | TRBJ2-4 | - | TRBV2 | TRBD2 | TGTGCCAGCAGTCTCATCGGGACTAGCGGGAGAGGGGCCAAAAACATTCAGTACTTC | CASSLIGTSGRGAKNIQYF
14 | TRBJ2-7 | - | TRBV27 | TRBD2 | TGTGCCAGCAGTTTAGGGACTAGCCTTTACGAGCAGTACTTC | CASSLGTSLYEQYF
13 | TRBJ1-4 | - | TRBV5-6 | - | TGTGCCAGCAGCCCCGGACCCGCCGAAAAACTGTTTTTT | CASSPGPAEKLFF
11 | TRBJ2-7 | once | TRBV2 | - | TGTGCCAGCGAAGTTGGCTACGAGCAGTACTTC | CASEVGYEQYF
13 | TRBJ1-5 | few | TRBV6-5 | - | TGTGCCAGCAGTGGAAAAGAGGATCAGCCCCAGCATTTT | CASSGKEDQPQHF
13 | TRBJ1-1 | - | TRBV29-1 | TRBD1 | TGCAGCGTCAAACAGGGGATAAACACTGAAGCTTTCTTT | CSVKQGINTEAFF
19 | TRBJ2-4 | - | TRBV5-4 | TRBD2 | TGTGCCAGCAGCCCCGGGGTAGCGGGGGAGGGGAACGCCAAAAACATTCAGTACTTC | CASSPGVAGEGNAKNIQYF
17 | TRBJ2-3 | - | TRBV9 | TRBD1 | TGTGCCAGCAGCTCCAGGGACAGGGGGCGAGGCACAGATACGCAGTATTTT | CASSSRDRGRGTDTQYF
14 | TRBJ2-6 | once | TRBV18 | - | TGTGCCAGCTCACCAGGGGCCGGGGCCAACGTCCTGACTTTC | CASSPGAGANVLTF